The text below deals with one TCR beta chain. No antigen is known for it. The sample is drawn from a study of T cell responses to AZD1222 COVID-19 vaccine. Study-wide findings and caveats: Spike-specific TCR breadth and depth grew following two AZD1222 doses. There were repertoire samples only from the period after the peak T cell response. White British people made up most donors, females outnumbered males, and clonal diversity was possibly underestimated.

Pooling covered second doses at about 4 or about 12 weeks. Clones were sequenced by immunoSEQ multiplex PCR, and TCRdb holds only the in-frame ones, with some missing. The top ten clones hold over 1% of a sample with over 150,000 clones, around nine tenths of them seen once. V was pared by 9 bases and J by 3 bases, with 9 bases of the junction left unmatched. This CDR3 is 14 amino acids long. Per germline, CDR1 LNHNV and CDR2 YYDKDF (reference sequence). The source is an adult who received the AZD1222 COVID-19 vaccine. Sequences were derived from peripheral blood, sampled 28 days after the second AZD1222 dose. V and J are TRBV15 and TRBJ2-7; 9 bases line up with TRBD1. The CDR3 DNA sequence: TGTGCCACAAACCTGGGACAGGGAGGCTACGAGCAGTACTTC. Protein product: CATNLGQGGYEQYF.